Listed here are 17 T cell receptor beta chains from one sample, sequenced in a study of tumor-infiltrating lymphocytes in primary liver carcinoma. With approximately 500 ng total RNA as template and a constant-region primer, TCR beta cDNA was made. Slightly modified ARM-PCR with three nested multiplex PCR rounds yielded TCR beta libraries. It was with TRBV1-TRBV30 forward primers and a C-beta reverse primer that the first two PCR rounds were run, at roughly 10 cycles each. MiXCR, run by TCRdb on the multiplex PCR reads, gives a single entry per CDR3 protein. Counted here are approximately 73,000 distinct CDR3 sequences, 65% to 75% occurring once; the ten biggest clones make up roughly 13%. The tissue used was unsorted bulk material of about 19-30 mg. RNA and DNA were co-extracted from it with the AllPrep DNA/RNA mini kit. The source material was liver tumor tissue from sampling region 4. The sample's subset: tumor region T4, right-lateral pole. These receptor sequences come from a woman aged 55-70 years with primary liver carcinoma and hepatitis B virus infection.

With regard to this clonotype: The junction departs from germline at one end; a sequencing error may be responsible. The chain recombines TRBV11-3 with TRBJ2-1, with D hard to call. Germline V gives CDR1 SGHNT, CDR2 YENEEA. This CDR3 spans 14 amino acids. Here the CDR3 reads CASSAQSSYNEQFF. CDR3 coding DNA: TGTGCCAGCAGCGCCCAAAGCTCCTATAATGAGCAGTTCTTC.

The chain uses TRBV11-1 and TRBJ2-1, with unresolved D. The CDR3 covers 16 residues. Looked up from germline, CDR1 is SGHAT and CDR2 is FQDESV (reference sequence). CDR3 bases: TGTATCAGCAGCTTAGCTGCGTGCCGGAGCTACAATGAGCAGTTCTTC. Translation gives CISSLAACRSYNEQFF.

As for this clonotype: The conserved phenylalanine or tryptophan is not found at the CDR3 terminus, so this likely reflects a read error. The V and J genes are TRBV6-5 and TRBJ1-2; D is undetermined. The CDR3 length is 16 residues. The V end was cut by 7 bases, the J end by 3 bases, with 21 bases between. Looked up from germline, CDR1 is MNHEY and CDR2 is SVGAGI. CDR3 coding DNA: TGTGCCAGCAACGTAGTAGCAGCGGGCGAGTACTATGGCTACACCGTC. Translation gives CASNVVAAGEYYGYTV.

CDR3 amino acids: CSACNPGSGEQYF. DNA of the CDR3: TGCAGCGCCTGCAACCCCGGATCAGGGGAGCAGTACTTC. The rearrangement joins TRBV29-1 to TRBJ2-7; TRBD1 is a possible D gene (5 bases). The CDR3 loop spans 13 amino acids. V was shortened by 7 bases and J by 7 bases, with 20 bases between the two germline ends. Germline CDR1 is SQVTM and CDR2 is ANQGSEA.

Notes on this clonotype: A much larger clone lies a single base off, so this may be a read error. The chain couples TRBV30 to TRBJ2-7, with D perhaps being TRBD1 or TRBD2 (5 bases each). From germline, CDR1 is GTSNPN and CDR2 SVGIG (reference sequence). Between the trimmed V and J ends, which lost 4 bases and 6 bases, there was a span of 16 bases. The CDR3 is made up of 13 amino acids. The chain's CDR3 is CAWNGTEVSEQYF. The CDR3 nucleotides read TGTGCCTGGAACGGGACCGAGGTTTCCGAGCAGTACTTC.

This clonotype was seen once. No conserved phenylalanine or tryptophan ends this CDR3, so it is likely a read error. The J gene is TRBJ2-1, the V gene TRBV24-1; 9 bases fit TRBD2. J lost 3 bases, V lost 4 bases, and 9 bases had no gene match. Germline V gene data show CDR1 as KGHDR and CDR2 as SFDVKD. This CDR3 spans 17 amino acids. The CDR3 protein is CATSDFGGGADYNEQFL. The CDR3 DNA reads as TGTGCCACCAGTGACTTTGGCGGGGGGGCGGACTACAATGAGCAGTTCTTA.

Judged by abundance, this clonotype is medium-sized. The chain joins TRBV11-2 to TRBJ1-3; TRBD1 might be the D (5 bases). The germline gives CDR1 SGHAT, CDR2 FQNNGV. Trimming took off 1 base at V and 2 bases at J, with 15 bases between the two ends. This CDR3 region has 17 residues. The DNA for the CDR3 is TGTGCCAGCAGCTTAGTCCGGGCAGGGATCACTGGAAACACCATATATTTT. Protein: CASSLVRAGITGNTIYF.

As concerns this clonotype: The junction departs from the called germline gene at one end, perhaps through a read error. V and J are TRBV11-2 and TRBJ2-1, with a tentative D call TRBD1 (5 bases). The CDR3 sequence is 17 residues long. CDR1 SGHAT and CDR2 FQNNGV come from the germline V gene. The CDR3 protein is CVSRLDQQGIVYNEQFF. CDR3 coding DNA: TGTGTCAGCAGGTTAGATCAGCAGGGTATAGTCTACAATGAGCAGTTCTTC.

V is TRBV6-1 and J is TRBJ2-2, with 9 bases aligning to TRBD2. CDR1 MNHNS and CDR2 SASEGT come from the germline V gene. This CDR3 contains 17 residues. Unmatched junction bases numbered 15, after V lost 7 bases and J lost 6 bases. The CDR3 region has the DNA TGTGCCAGCACTGTAAGGCATAGCGGGAGTCTTTCCGGGGAGCTGTTTTTT. This encodes CASTVRHSGSLSGELFF.

Regarding this clonotype: A read error may explain this, as a much larger clone is one base away. V and J are TRBV6-4 and TRBJ2-7; maybe TRBD1 (6 bases). CDR3 length: 10 amino acids. Germline CDR1 MRHNA, CDR2 SNTAGT. CDR3 sequence (DNA): TGTACCAGCAACACAGGGGAGCAGTACTTC. This codes for CTSNTGEQYF.

Comments on this clonotype: The CDR3 does not end in the conserved phenylalanine or tryptophan, so this is likely a read error. V gene TRBV6-5 combines with J gene TRBJ2-7; possibly TRBD2 for D (7 bases). The CDR3 extends over 14 amino acids. The V gene lost 6 bases and the J gene lost 2 bases, with 14 bases spanning the gap. The germline gives CDR1 MNHEY, CDR2 SVGAGI. The CDR3 DNA reads TGTGCCAGCAGGGGGGGGGGCAGGGCCTACGAGCAGTACTTA. Amino acids: CASRGGGRAYEQYL.

The chain employs TRBV7-9 and TRBJ1-2; D gene uncertain. The CDR3 contains 15 residues. Germline V gene lookup returns CDR1 SEHNR and CDR2 FQNEAQ (reference sequence). Trimming pared 6 bases from V and 7 bases from J, leaving 21 bases between. CDR3 sequence reads: CASRRGSGWHTGYTF. CDR3 bases: TGTGCCAGCAGACGAGGGTCGGGATGGCACACTGGCTACACCTTC.

Details on this clonotype: Possible read error: a much larger clone is one base away. The chain recombines TRBV28 with TRBJ2-5, with TRBD2 identical over 13 bases. The CDR3 runs to 17 residues. Trimming at V came to 6 bases and at J to 5 bases, leaving 12 bases not matched to a gene. Germline CDR1 is MDHEN and CDR2 is SYDVKM. CDR3 in amino acids: CASRPWTSGRKSETQYF. In DNA form, the CDR3 reads TGTGCCAGCAGACCCTGGACTAGCGGGAGAAAATCGGAGACCCAGTACTTC. The complete variable domain, with remaining parts taken from reference TRBV28 and TRBJ2-5, reads DVKVTQSSRYLVKRTGEKVFLECVQDMDHENMFWYRQDPGLGLRLIYFSYDVKMKEKGDIPEGYSVSREKKERFSLILESASTNQTSMYLCASRPWTSGRKSETQYFGPGTRLLVL.

The CDR3 nucleotides read TGCAGTGCCGAGGGAGGGCCAACAGATACGCAGTATTTT. Its translation: CSAEGGPTDTQYF. The genes are TRBV20-1 and TRBJ2-3; 7 positions agree with TRBD2. This CDR3 contains 13 residues. Germline trimming cut 6 bases from V and 3 bases from J; bases unmatched to any gene: 6. Germline V gene sequence: CDR1 DFQATT, CDR2 SNEGSKA (reference sequence).

This clonotype has more than one count but fewer than ten. With a much larger clone just one base away, this may be a read error. The chain carries TRBV5-4 and TRBJ1-1, with D perhaps TRBD1 (6 bases). The CDR3 spans 14 residues. Germline values: CDR1 SGHNT, CDR2 YYREEE (reference sequence). The V end lost 1 base, the J end lost 10 bases, and 17 bases lay between the germline ends. The CDR3 sequence: CASSLRQGRAGAFF. The CDR3 DNA reads as TGTGCCAGCAGCTTGCGGCAGGGGAGGGCTGGAGCTTTCTTT.

As to this clonotype: At one of its ends the junction is not consistent with the germline gene, which may arise from a read error. V is TRBV11-3 and J is TRBJ2-1; D is tentatively TRBD1 or TRBD2 (6 bases each). The germline V gene encodes CDR1 SGHNT and CDR2 YENEEA. The CDR3 runs 17 residues. DNA for the CDR3: TGTGTCAGCAGCTCCTGGGGGGCGCGGACCATGGGCAATGAGCAATTCTTC. Translating gives CVSSSWGARTMGNEQFF.

Notes on this clonotype: The CDR3 end shows no conserved phenylalanine or tryptophan, and so a read error is likely. This chain uses TRBV6-2 or TRBV6-3 with TRBJ2-1, with TRBD2 matching over 10 bases. In germline, CDR1 is MNHEY, CDR2 SVGEGT. The V and J ends lost 10 bases and 4 bases, in that order; junction bases with no gene match: 13. The CDR3 length is 16 residues. The CDR3 protein is CATQAGGPRPYNEQFL. CDR3 in DNA: TGTGCCACCCAAGCGGGGGGGCCAAGGCCATACAATGAGCAGTTCCTC.